This TCR beta chain was documented in a study of beta chain features in type 1 diabetes. The sequenced template was cDNA made from the entire isolated RNA. Repertoires were generated with immunoSEQ multiplex PCR, while TCRdb's copy carries only in-frame clones and drops some. This sample yields about 470,000 clones, of which 30% are seen a single time; more than 0.055% belongs to the top ten. Trimming stripped 2 bases from V and 4 bases from J, with 14 bases between. This CDR3 has 15 residues. Germline V gives CDR1 SGDLS, CDR2 YYNGEE. This clone came up a few times. This sequence originates from a man aged 18 to 30 in good health. The chain couples TRBV9 to TRBJ2-3, with D maybe TRBD1 (5 bases). Material: naive CD4+ T cells from blood. The CDR3: CASSVGPKGADTQYF. In DNA, the CDR3 is TGTGCCAGCAGCGTCGGGCCTAAAGGGGCAGATACGCAGTATTTT.